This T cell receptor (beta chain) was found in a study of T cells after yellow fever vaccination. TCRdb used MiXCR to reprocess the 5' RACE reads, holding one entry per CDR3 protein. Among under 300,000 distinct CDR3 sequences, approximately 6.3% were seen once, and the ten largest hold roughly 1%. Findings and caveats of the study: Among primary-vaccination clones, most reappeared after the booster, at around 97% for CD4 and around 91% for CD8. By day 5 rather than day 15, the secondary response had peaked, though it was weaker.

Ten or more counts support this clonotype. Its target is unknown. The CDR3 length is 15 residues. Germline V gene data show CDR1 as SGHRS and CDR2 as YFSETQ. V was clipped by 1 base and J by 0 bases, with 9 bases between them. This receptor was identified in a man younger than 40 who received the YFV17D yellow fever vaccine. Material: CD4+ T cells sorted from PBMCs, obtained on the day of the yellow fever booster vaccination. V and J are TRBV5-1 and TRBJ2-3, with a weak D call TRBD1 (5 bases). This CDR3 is CASSLQGRSTDTQYF. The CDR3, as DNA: TGCGCCAGCAGCTTGCAGGGCCGGAGCACAGATACGCAGTATTTT.